Included here is one TCR beta chain sequence, with context. This record comes from a study of T cells in Graves' hyperthyroidism and ophthalmopathy. No ophthalmopathy progression within 18 months constituted stable Graves' hyperthyroidism. Recently diagnosed hyperthyroidism of less than 2 months' duration affected patients aged 18 to 65. PBMCs came from 10 ml fresh peripheral blood. Germline V CDR1 and CDR2: WNHNN, SYGVQD (reference sequence). The CDR3 length is 13 residues. The ends were cut back, 0 bases at V and 3 bases at J, with 3 bases in the middle. Amplified TCR beta CDR3 regions derived from RNA transcripts. A set of HTBI primers served as the primers for a first-round RT-PCR of the TCR CDR3. TCRdb redid the calling of the multiplex PCR reads with MiXCR, one entry per CDR3 protein. This sample carries hundreds of thousands of distinct CDR3 sequences, 16% of them seen once, and the ten largest clones take approximately 20%.

The clonotype was recovered from a woman aged 18-35 years with Graves' hyperthyroidism. The sequencing input was blood. This chain links TRBV10-1 with TRBJ2-1; D unclear. The CDR3: CASSESGYNEQFF. The CDR3 nucleotides read TGCGCCAGCAGTGAGTCCGGCTACAATGAGCAGTTCTTC.